This TCR beta chain was observed in a study of T cell responses to AZD1222 COVID-19 vaccine. A note on this clone: The target antigen is unknown.

Study results and limitations: Across the whole spike, CD4 TCRs peaked at regions 160-218 and 743-854. Targeting of unmutated variant regions was reportedly seen in nearly half of spike-specific TCRs.

Per the germline V gene, CDR1 is LGHNA and CDR2 is YSLEER. V lost 1 base and J lost 5, with 12 bases in between. CDR3 size: 15 residues. Produced via immunoSEQ multiplex PCR; TCRdb's table is partial and in-frame only. In the table there are approximately 140,000 clones, 92% of which are singletons. The rearrangement uses TRBV4-3 and TRBJ2-1; tentative D call: TRBD2 (6 bases). The source of this sequence is an adult who received the AZD1222 COVID-19 vaccine. Sequencing used peripheral blood, obtained 28 days after the second AZD1222 dose. In DNA form, the CDR3 reads TGCGCCAGCAGCCAAGTGTACAGCGGGCACAATGAGCAGTTCTTC. It is translated as CASSQVYSGHNEQFF.